This T cell receptor (beta chain) was recorded in a study of T cells after yellow fever vaccination. Study-level findings and limits: Abundant clonotypes from the bulk population could get into FACS-sorted repertoires as contaminants. Most clones from primary vaccination were detected again post-booster (96% CD4, roughly 91% CD8).

A remark on this clonotype: What it binds is unknown.

5'RACE template switching produced TCR cDNA carrying a universal primer site and UMIs. TCRdb passed the 5' RACE reads through MiXCR, listing each CDR3 protein once. This table holds more than 95,000 distinct CDR3 sequences, nearly 15% found once. CDR3 size: 14 residues. V was cut by 7 bases and J by 4 bases, with 15 bases left in between. In germline, CDR1 is SEHNR, CDR2 FQNEAQ (reference sequence). The chain couples TRBV7-9 to TRBJ2-3; D perhaps matches TRBD1 (5 bases). The sample here was CD8+ T cells sorted from PBMCs, taken 5 days after the yellow fever booster vaccination. This TCR was recovered from a man between 18 and 29 years old who received the YFV17D yellow fever vaccine. DNA for the CDR3: TGTGCCAGCACCCGCGGCAGGGCGCCAGATACGCAGTATTTT. As protein: CASTRGRAPDTQYF. Full variable domain (rest looked up from reference TRBV7-9 and TRBJ2-3): DTGVSQNPRHKITKRGQNVTFRCDPISEHNRLYWYRQTLGQGPEFLTYFQNEAQLEKSRLLSDRFSAERPKGSFSTLEIQRTEQGDSAMYLCASTRGRAPDTQYFGPGTRLTVL.